This T cell receptor beta chain originates from a study of T cell responses to AZD1222 COVID-19 vaccine. Findings and limits, study-wide: Reportedly, nearly half the spike-specific TCRs target unmutated variant regions. CD4 TCRs associated with vaccination spanned spike, dominating at 160-218 and 743-854. Most donors were white British, females outnumbered males, and clonal diversity was possibly underestimated. Repertoires were obtained solely post-peak T cell response.

The CDR3 length is 13 residues. Germline assignment: CDR1 SGHDN and CDR2 FVKESK. V lost 1 base to trimming and J lost 9 bases, with 12 bases between them. The repertoire was sequenced with immunoSEQ multiplex PCR; TCRdb's copy has only in-frame clones and lacks some. This table has some 200,000 clones, 85% to 95% appearing once. A single count supports this clone. Antigen: not known. This TCR came from an adult who received the AZD1222 COVID-19 vaccine. The rearrangement joins TRBV14 to TRBJ1-2, with D perhaps TRBD1 (5 bases). This sample comprised peripheral blood, obtained 28 days after the second AZD1222 dose. CDR3 in amino acids: CASSQGQWSSYTF. The CDR3 nucleotides read TGTGCCAGCAGCCAAGGACAGTGGAGCAGCTACACCTTC.